This T cell receptor (beta chain) originates from a study of blood T cell repertoires in COVID-19. Background on the study: Italy, Spain and the United States were the sources of the convalescent and acute COVID-19 samples.

Measured with immunoSEQ multiplex PCR; TCRdb has only the in-frame clones, and not every one. The sample includes about 280,000 clones, 75% to 90% seen only once; the top ten take about an eighth. What was sequenced was peripheral blood. The receptor's source is a woman aged 70-85 years with COVID-19, enrolled during active disease.

For the CDR3, the DNA is TGTGCCAGTAGTCCTACCAAGAGCTCCTACAATGAGCAGTTCTTC. This sequence encodes CASSPTKSSYNEQFF. V usage is TRBV19 and J usage is TRBJ2-1; D remains unclear. The germline V and J ends were trimmed by 5 bases and 0 bases, with 11 bases remaining between them. CDR1 and CDR2 from the germline V gene are LNHDA and SQIVND (reference sequence). The CDR3 runs to 15 residues.